Shown below are 19 T cell receptor beta chains from a single sample sequenced in a study of T cell repertoires in cytomegalovirus infection. TCRdb reprocessed the reads with MiXCR, giving one entry per CDR3 protein. The table has 700,000 to 850,000 distinct CDR3 sequences, 32% seen once. Which antigens these TCRs recognize remains unknown. The material sequenced was cultured CD8+ T cells from PBMCs, taken from culture after CMV antigen stimulation. These receptors originate from a human donor in good health (CMV status not recorded). Some clones in this sample may be carry-over from other donors' samples.

This clonotype was seen a handful of times. The rearrangement links TRBV27 to TRBJ1-5; D might be TRBD1 (5 bases). Trimming removed 4 bases at V and 9 bases at J, with 19 bases between. This CDR3 is 15 amino acids long. Germline CDR1 is MNHEY and CDR2 is SMNVEV (reference sequence). CDR3 coding DNA: TGTGCCAGCAGTTGGGCCCCGGCGGAGGGGTTGCCCCAGCATTTT. Protein: CASSWAPAEGLPQHF.

Note on this clonotype: Mismatch with germline at one junction end may stem from a read error. The rearrangement links TRBV7-6 to TRBJ2-1; D remains unclear. Germline V CDR1 and CDR2: SGHVS, FNYEAQ. CDR3 size: 14 residues. The CDR3 region has the DNA TGTACCAGCAGCTTTAGGCTCAACGCGGATGAGCAGTTCTTC. Translating it yields CTSSFRLNADEQFF.

The V and J genes are TRBV2 and TRBJ1-2, with 9 bases identical to TRBD1. The CDR3 is 15 residues long. Germline V CDR1 and CDR2: SNHLY, FYNNEI. With 2 bases clipped from V and 4 bases from J, the junction kept 5 bases outside the gene matches. The CDR3 spells CASSERDRDTYGYTF. CDR3 nucleotide sequence: TGTGCCAGCAGTGAAAGGGACAGGGATACCTATGGCTACACCTTC.

This clonotype has a single count. V is TRBV19 and J is TRBJ2-7, with D tentatively TRBD1 (6 bases). Trimming pared 1 base from V and 1 base from J, leaving 11 bases between. Germline V gives CDR1 LNHDA, CDR2 SQIVND (reference sequence). This CDR3 has 15 residues. CDR3 sequence reads: CASSIAGDPSYEQYV. DNA for the CDR3: TGTGCCAGTAGTATAGCAGGGGATCCATCCTACGAGCAGTACGTC.

V is TRBV6-5 and J is TRBJ1-1, with D unclear. Germline values: CDR1 MNHEY, CDR2 SVGAGI. The CDR3 contains 17 residues. Trimming stripped 2 bases from V and 5 bases from J, with 21 bases between. This CDR3 reads CASSYGRRNQRWTEAFF. As DNA, the CDR3 is TGTGCCAGCAGTTACGGCAGGCGGAACCAGAGGTGGACTGAAGCTTTCTTT.

The V gene is TRBV11-3, the J gene TRBJ2-3; the D gene could be TRBD1 or TRBD2 (7 bases each). This CDR3 contains 15 residues. Deletions cut 1 base from V and 6 bases from J, with 14 bases between. Germline-derived CDR1 and CDR2 are SGHNT and YENEEA. The CDR3 loop is CASSLGRQGGDTQYF. CDR3 nucleotide sequence: TGTGCCAGCAGCTTAGGGCGACAGGGAGGGGATACGCAGTATTTT.

Ten or more counts support this clonotype. The rearrangement links TRBV7-9 to TRBJ2-7; no reliable D call. The CDR3 runs 14 residues. With 3 bases removed from V and 1 base from J, the gap between germline ends came to 10 bases. CDR1 is SEHNR, CDR2 FQNEAQ, per germline (reference sequence). The CDR3 loop is CASSLTDGSYEQYF. The CDR3 DNA reads as TGTGCCAGCAGCTTGACGGACGGATCCTACGAGCAGTACTTC.

This chain's CDR3 is CASGFYAGGIFEAFF. The CDR3 nucleotides are TGTGCTAGTGGTTTTTACGCAGGGGGCATTTTTGAAGCTTTCTTT. The chain uses TRBV12-5 and TRBJ1-1; 8 bases are a match to TRBD1. Germline V gives CDR1 LGHNT, CDR2 FRNRAP. With V trimmed by 3 bases and J by 7 bases, 10 bases remained unmatched. The CDR3 is 15 amino acids.

V usage is TRBV7-3 and J usage is TRBJ1-3; D unresolved. Germline CDR1 SGHTA, CDR2 FQGTGA. This CDR3 spans 17 amino acids. The germline V and J ends were trimmed by 7 bases and 0 bases, with 19 bases remaining between them. The CDR3 reads CASTNEGYPGSGNTIYF. The CDR3, as DNA: TGTGCCAGCACCAACGAAGGGTACCCTGGCTCTGGAAACACCATATATTTT.

In the case of this clonotype: A read error may be the cause here, since a much bigger clone is one base away. The CDR3 DNA reads as TGTGCCAACAGCTCGACAGGATGGGAGACCCAGTACTTC. Translated, it gives CANSSTGWETQYF. This chain uses TRBV7-8 with TRBJ2-5, with D perhaps TRBD1 (6 bases). Per germline, CDR1 SGHVS and CDR2 FQNEAQ. The CDR3 runs 13 residues.

This clonotype came up a few times. At one end, the junction sequence differs from germline, possibly due to a read error. The V call is TRBV7-7, the J call TRBJ2-5; 8 nucleotides match TRBD1. The CDR3 totals 14 residues. Germline V gene sequence: CDR1 SSHAT, CDR2 FNYEAQ (reference sequence). The CDR3 bases are TGTGCTAGCAGCTTAATAGGACAGGGAGAGACCCAGTACTTC. As protein: CASSLIGQGETQYF.

V usage is TRBV6-6 and J usage is TRBJ2-3; 11 bases agree with TRBD2. The CDR3 length is 16 residues. Germline V gene lookup returns CDR1 MNHNY and CDR2 SVGAGI (reference sequence). J lost 5 bases, V lost 0 bases, and 4 bases had no gene match. The CDR3 spells CASSYSLAGGEDTQYF. The CDR3, as DNA: TGTGCCAGCAGTTACTCCCTAGCGGGGGGTGAAGATACGCAGTATTTT.

This clonotype was detected only a few times. DNA of the CDR3: TGTGCCAGCAGTTTCGACCCTCCCCGGGCTTTGAGCTCCTACAATGAGCAGTTCTTC. It encodes CASSFDPPRALSSYNEQFF. V usage is TRBV27 and J usage is TRBJ2-1; D is unresolved. This CDR3 is 19 amino acids long. The germline V gene encodes CDR1 MNHEY and CDR2 SMNVEV (reference sequence). The V gene lost 3 bases and the J gene lost 0 bases, with 21 bases spanning the gap.

This clonotype appeared a few times. The chain combines TRBV6-6 with TRBJ2-7; the match to TRBD2 covers 7 bases. J lost 0 bases, V lost 6 bases, and 14 bases had no gene match. The CDR3 is 17 residues long. The V gene's germline CDR1 is MNHNY and CDR2 SVGAGI (reference sequence). CDR3 bases: TGTGCCAGCAGCCTAGCGGTGACAGCCACTAACTCCTACGAGCAGTACGTC. Translated, it gives CASSLAVTATNSYEQYV.

This clonotype has more than one count but fewer than ten. V and J are TRBV27 and TRBJ1-2; D uncertain. The germline V and J ends were trimmed by 1 base and 6 bases, with 9 bases remaining between them. The CDR3 extends over 13 amino acids. The germline V gene encodes CDR1 MNHEY and CDR2 SMNVEV (reference sequence). As DNA, the CDR3 is TGTGCCAGCAGTTTATTCCCGTGGGATGGCTACACCTTC. Translated, it gives CASSLFPWDGYTF.

The table lists this clonotype with many counts. The chain has TRBV7-8 and TRBJ2-7; perhaps TRBD1 as D (6 bases). CDR1 is SGHVS, CDR2 FQNEAQ, per germline. Trimming shortened V by 3 bases and J by 2 bases, and 11 bases separated the two germline ends. The CDR3 is 14 residues long. DNA of the CDR3: TGTGCCAGCAGCTTCCAAGGGGGACCCTACGAGCAGTACTTC. It is translated as CASSFQGGPYEQYF.

This clonotype has a handful of counts. The chain uses TRBV7-9 and TRBJ1-1, with unresolved D. CDR3 length: 12 amino acids. Trimming shortened V by 1 base and J by 7 bases, and 7 bases separated the two germline ends. Germline V lookup: CDR1 SEHNR, CDR2 FQNEAQ (reference sequence). This CDR3 reads CASSLEAHEAFF. The CDR3 nucleotides read TGTGCCAGCAGCTTAGAGGCGCATGAAGCTTTCTTT.

The gene calls are TRBV20-1 and TRBJ1-5; tentative D call: TRBD1 (5 bases). Deletions cut 1 base from V and 0 bases from J, with 13 bases between. This CDR3 has 16 residues. The germline CDR1 and CDR2 sequences are DFQATT and SNEGSKA (reference sequence). CDR3 in amino acids: CSARGGDIVSNQPQHF. The CDR3 DNA reads as TGCAGTGCTAGAGGAGGGGATATCGTTAGCAATCAGCCCCAGCATTTT.

Only a few counts were recorded for this clonotype. The gene calls are TRBV5-1 and TRBJ2-2; D perhaps matches TRBD2 (5 bases). V lost 1 base and J lost 5, with 15 bases in between. The CDR3 is 16 residues long. Germline V gene sequence: CDR1 SGHRS, CDR2 YFSETQ. DNA for the CDR3: TGCGCCAGCAGCTTGCGGGGTCGCGCGTGGACCGGGGAGCTGTTTTTT. Residues: CASSLRGRAWTGELFF.